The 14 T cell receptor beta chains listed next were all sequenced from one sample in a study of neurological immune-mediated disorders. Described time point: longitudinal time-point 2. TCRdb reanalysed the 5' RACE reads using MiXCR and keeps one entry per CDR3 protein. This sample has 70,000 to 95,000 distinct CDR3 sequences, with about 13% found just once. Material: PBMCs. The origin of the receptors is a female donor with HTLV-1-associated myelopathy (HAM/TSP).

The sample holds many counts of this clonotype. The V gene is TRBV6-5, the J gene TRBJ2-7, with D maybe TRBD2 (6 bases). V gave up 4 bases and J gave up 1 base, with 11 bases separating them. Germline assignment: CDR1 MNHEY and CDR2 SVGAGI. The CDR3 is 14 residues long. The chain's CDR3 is CASSSARGSYEQYF. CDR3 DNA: TGTGCCAGCAGTTCGGCCCGGGGGTCCTACGAGCAGTACTTC.

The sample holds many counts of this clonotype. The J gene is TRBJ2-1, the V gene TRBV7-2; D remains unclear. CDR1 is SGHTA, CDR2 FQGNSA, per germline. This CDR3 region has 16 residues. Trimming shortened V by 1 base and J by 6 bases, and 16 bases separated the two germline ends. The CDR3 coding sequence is TGTGCCAGCAGCTTAGGAAGGGTGGGCAACCTCAATGAGCAGTTCTTC. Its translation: CASSLGRVGNLNEQFF.

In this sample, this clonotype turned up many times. The DNA for the CDR3 is TGTGCCAGCAGCCCCCGGGGAGATTCACCCCTCCACTTT. Translated: CASSPRGDSPLHF. The chain couples TRBV11-2 to TRBJ1-6; no reliable D call. V gave up 5 bases and J gave up 8 bases, with 10 bases separating them. The germline V gene encodes CDR1 SGHAT and CDR2 FQNNGV. CDR3 length: 13 amino acids.

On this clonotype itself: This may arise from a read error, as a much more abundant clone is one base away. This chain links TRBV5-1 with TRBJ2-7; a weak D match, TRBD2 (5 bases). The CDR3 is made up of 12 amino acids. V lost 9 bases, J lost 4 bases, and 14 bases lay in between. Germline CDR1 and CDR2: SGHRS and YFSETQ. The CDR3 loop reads CANTPGNYEQYF. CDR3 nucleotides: TGCGCCAACACGCCCGGGAATTACGAGCAGTACTTC.

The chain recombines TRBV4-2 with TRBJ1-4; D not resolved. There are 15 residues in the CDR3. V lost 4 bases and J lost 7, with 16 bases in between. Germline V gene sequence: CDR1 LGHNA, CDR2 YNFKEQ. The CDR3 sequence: CASSLRTGRGEKLFF. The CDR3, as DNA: TGTGCCAGCAGCCTAAGGACCGGCCGAGGTGAAAAACTGTTTTTT.

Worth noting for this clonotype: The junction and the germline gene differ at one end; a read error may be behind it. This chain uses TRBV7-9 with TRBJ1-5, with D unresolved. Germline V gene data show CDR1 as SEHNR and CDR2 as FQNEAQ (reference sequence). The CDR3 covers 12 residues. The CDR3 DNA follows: TGTGCCGTAACAGAGCGCAATCAGCTCCAGCATTTT. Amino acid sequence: CAVTERNQLQHF. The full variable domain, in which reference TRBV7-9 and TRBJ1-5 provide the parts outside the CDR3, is DTGVSQNPRHKITKRGQNVTFRCDPISEHNRLYWYRQTLGQGPEFLTYFQNEAQLEKSRLLSDRFSAERPKGSFSTLEIQRTEQGDSAMYLCAVTERNQLQHFGDGTRLSIL.

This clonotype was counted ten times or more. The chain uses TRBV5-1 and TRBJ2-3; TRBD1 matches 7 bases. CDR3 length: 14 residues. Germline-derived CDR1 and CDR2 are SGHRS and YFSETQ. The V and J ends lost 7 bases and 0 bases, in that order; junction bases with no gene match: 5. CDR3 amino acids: CASGQQGSTDTQYF. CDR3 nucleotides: TGCGCCAGCGGCCAACAGGGGAGCACAGATACGCAGTATTTT.

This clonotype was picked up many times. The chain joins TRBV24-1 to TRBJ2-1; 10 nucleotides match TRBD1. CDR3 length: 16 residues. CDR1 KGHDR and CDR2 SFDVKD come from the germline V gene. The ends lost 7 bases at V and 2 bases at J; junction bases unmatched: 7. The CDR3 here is CATRGSGTGAYNEQFF. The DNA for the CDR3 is TGTGCCACCAGGGGGTCCGGGACAGGGGCCTACAATGAGCAGTTCTTC.

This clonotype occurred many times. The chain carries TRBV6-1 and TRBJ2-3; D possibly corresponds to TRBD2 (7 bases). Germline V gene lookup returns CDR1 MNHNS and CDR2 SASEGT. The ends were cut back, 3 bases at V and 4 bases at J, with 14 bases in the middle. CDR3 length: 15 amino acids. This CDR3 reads CASSEARGRADTQYF. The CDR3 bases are TGTGCCAGCAGTGAGGCGAGGGGGAGGGCAGATACGCAGTATTTT.

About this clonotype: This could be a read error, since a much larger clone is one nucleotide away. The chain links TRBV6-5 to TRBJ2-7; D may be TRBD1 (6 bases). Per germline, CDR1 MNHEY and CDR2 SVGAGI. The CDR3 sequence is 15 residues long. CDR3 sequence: CAISYGAGASYEQYF. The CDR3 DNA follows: TGTGCCATCAGTTACGGGGCAGGGGCCTCCTACGAGCAGTACTTC.

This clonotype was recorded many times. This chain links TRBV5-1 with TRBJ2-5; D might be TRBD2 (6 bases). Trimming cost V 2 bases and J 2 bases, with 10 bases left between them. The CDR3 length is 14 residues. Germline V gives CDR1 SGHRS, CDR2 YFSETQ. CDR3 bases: TGCGCCAGCAGCTTCAGGCGGGGACAAGAGACCCAGTACTTC. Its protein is CASSFRRGQETQYF. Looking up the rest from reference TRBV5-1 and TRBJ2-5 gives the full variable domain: KAGVTQTPRYLIKTRGQQVTLSCSPISGHRSVSWYQQTPGQGLQFLFEYFSETQRNKGNFPGRFSGRQFSNSRSEMNVSTLELGDSALYLCASSFRRGQETQYFGPGTRLLVL.

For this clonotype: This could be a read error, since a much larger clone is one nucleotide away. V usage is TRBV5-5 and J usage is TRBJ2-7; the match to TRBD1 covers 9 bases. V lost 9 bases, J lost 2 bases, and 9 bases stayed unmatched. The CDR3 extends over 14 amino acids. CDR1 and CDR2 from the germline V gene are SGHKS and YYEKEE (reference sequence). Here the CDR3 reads CANTRQGDPYEQYF. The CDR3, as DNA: TGTGCCAACACCCGACAGGGGGATCCCTACGAGCAGTACTTC.

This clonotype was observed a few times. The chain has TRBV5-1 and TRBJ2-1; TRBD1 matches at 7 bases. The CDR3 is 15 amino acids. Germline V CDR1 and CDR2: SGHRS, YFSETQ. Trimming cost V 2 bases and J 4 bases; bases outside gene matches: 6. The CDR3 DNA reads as TGCGCCAGCAGCTTTACCGGGACAGTTTACAATGAGCAGTTCTTC. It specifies CASSFTGTVYNEQFF.

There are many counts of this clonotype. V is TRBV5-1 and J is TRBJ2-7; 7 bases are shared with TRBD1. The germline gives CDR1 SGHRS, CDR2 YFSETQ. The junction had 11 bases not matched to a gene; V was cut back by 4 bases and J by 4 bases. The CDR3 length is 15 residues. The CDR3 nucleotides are TGCGCCAGCAGCGTACTACCCGGGACAGAATACGAGCAGTACTTC. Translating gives CASSVLPGTEYEQYF.